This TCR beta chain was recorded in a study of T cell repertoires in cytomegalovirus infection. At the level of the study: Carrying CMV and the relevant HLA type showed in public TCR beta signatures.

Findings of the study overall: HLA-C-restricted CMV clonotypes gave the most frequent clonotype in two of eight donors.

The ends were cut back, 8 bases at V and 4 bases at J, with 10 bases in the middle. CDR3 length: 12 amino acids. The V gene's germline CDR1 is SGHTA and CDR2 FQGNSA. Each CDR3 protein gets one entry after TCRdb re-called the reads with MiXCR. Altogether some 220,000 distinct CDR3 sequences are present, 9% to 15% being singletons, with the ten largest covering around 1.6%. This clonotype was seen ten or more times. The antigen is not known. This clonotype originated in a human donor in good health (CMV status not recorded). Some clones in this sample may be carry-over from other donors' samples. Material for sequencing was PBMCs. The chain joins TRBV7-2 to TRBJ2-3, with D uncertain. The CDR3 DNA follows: TGTGCCAGCTCCATGCGAGCAGATACGCAGTATTTT. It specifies CASSMRADTQYF.